This T cell receptor (beta chain) appears in the sequencing data of a study of blood T cell repertoires in COVID-19. Across the study: T cells, B-cell-depleted T cells, or PBMCs provided the cDNA or gDNA that served as material.

The CDR3 covers 14 residues. Assay: immunoSEQ multiplex PCR; the TCRdb copy retains only in-frame clones and omits some. The sample lists 9,500 to 15,000 clones; roughly 82% were seen once. This rearrangement joins TRBV21-1 to TRBJ2-3; TRBD2 is the table's D call, not checked against the DNA. TRBV21-1 is an annotated pseudogene. The clonotype originates from a human donor in a cohort sampled during active COVID-19. The sample was peripheral blood. The CDR3 nucleotides read TGTGCCAGCAGTACTAGCGGGGGCCAAGATACGCAGTATTTT. This gives the protein CASSTSGGQDTQYF.